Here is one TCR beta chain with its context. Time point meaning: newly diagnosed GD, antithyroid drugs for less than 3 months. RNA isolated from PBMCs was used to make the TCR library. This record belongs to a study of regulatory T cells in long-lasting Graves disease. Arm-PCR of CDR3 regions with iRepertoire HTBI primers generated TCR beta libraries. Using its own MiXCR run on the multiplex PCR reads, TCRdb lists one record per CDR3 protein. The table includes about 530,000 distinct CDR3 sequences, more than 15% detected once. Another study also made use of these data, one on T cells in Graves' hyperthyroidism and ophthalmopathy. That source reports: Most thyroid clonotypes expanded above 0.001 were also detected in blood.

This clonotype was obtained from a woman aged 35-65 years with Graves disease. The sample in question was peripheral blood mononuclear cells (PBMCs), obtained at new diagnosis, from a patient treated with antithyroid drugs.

The CDR3 loop reads CSARDRDRTGELFF. The DNA of the CDR3 is TGCAGTGCAAGGGACAGGGATCGAACCGGGGAGCTGTTTTTT. This chain uses TRBV20-1 with TRBJ2-2, with 9 bases lining up with TRBD1. V lost 6 bases, J lost 5 bases, and 7 bases stayed unmatched. Germline V lookup: CDR1 DFQATT, CDR2 SNEGSKA (reference sequence). This CDR3 has 14 residues.